This T cell receptor (beta chain) was sequenced for a study of cytomegalovirus exposure and HLA in healthy donors. Germline V gives CDR1 SGHTA, CDR2 FQGNSA. The CDR3 totals 14 residues. V was pared by 4 bases and J by 4 bases, with 13 bases between. 13 Jbeta primers and 60 Vbeta primers were used for the PCR. This table comes from immunoSEQ multiplex PCR, and its TCRdb copy is limited to in-frame clones, with some not included. Altogether 100,000 to 150,000 clones are present, about 86% being singletons, with the ten largest covering 2.2%. The material sequenced was PBMCs. The V and J genes are TRBV7-2 and TRBJ1-2, with TRBD1 as a possible D gene (6 bases). The TCR comes from a woman aged 35 to 49 in good health and CMV-seronegative. The CDR3 DNA reads as TGTGCCAGCAGCTACTCGAGGGGGTTCTATGGCTACACCTTC. As protein: CASSYSRGFYGYTF. Based on the CDR3 plus reference TRBV7-2 and TRBJ1-2, the full variable domain is GAGVSQSPSNKVTEKGKDVELRCDPISGHTALYWYRQSLGQGLEFLIYFQGNSAPDKSGLPSDRFSAERTGGSVSTLTIQRTQQEDSAVYLCASSYSRGFYGYTFGSGTRLTVV.